The clone carrying this T cell receptor (beta chain) was counted a single time. The protocol was immunoSEQ multiplex PCR, while the TCRdb copy is restricted to in-frame clones and leaves out a portion. The sample has about 55,000 clones, 93% seen once. This entry belongs to a study of T cell changes during pregnancy in multiple sclerosis. The V gene's germline CDR1 is SNHLY and CDR2 FYNNEI. The CDR3 has 15 residues. V lost 6 bases and J lost 1, with 13 bases in between. The origin of this receptor is a female donor with multiple sclerosis, enrolled in a pregnancy study. This specimen consisted of CD8+ T cells from peripheral blood mononuclear cells, obtained in the second trimester of pregnancy. The V gene is TRBV2, the J gene TRBJ2-1; D remains unclear. CDR3 in amino acids: CASSSLMSSYNEQFF. As DNA, the CDR3 is TGTGCCAGCAGCTCTCTGATGAGTTCCTACAATGAGCAGTTCTTC. Supplemented by reference TRBV2 and TRBJ2-1, the full variable domain reads EPEVTQTPSHQVTQMGQEVILRCVPISNHLYFYWYRQILGQKVEFLVSFYNNEISEKSEIFDDQFSVERPDGSNFTLKIRSTKLEDSAMYFCASSSLMSSYNEQFFGPGTRLTVL.